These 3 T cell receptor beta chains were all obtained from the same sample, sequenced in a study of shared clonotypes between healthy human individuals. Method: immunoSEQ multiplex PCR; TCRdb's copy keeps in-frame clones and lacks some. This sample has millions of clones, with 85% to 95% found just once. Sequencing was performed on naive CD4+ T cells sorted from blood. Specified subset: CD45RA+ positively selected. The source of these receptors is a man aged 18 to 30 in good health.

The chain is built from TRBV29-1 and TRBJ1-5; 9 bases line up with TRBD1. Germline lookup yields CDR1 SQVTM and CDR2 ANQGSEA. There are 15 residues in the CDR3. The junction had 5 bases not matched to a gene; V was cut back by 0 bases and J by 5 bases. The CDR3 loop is CSVEDSRDRDQPQHF. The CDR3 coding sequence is TGCAGCGTTGAAGATAGTCGGGACAGGGATCAGCCCCAGCATTTT.

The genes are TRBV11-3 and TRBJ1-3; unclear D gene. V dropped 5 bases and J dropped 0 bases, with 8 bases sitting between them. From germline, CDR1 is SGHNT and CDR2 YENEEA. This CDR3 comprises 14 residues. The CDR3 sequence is CASSRRGSGNTIYF. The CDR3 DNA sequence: TGTGCCAGCAGCCGTCGAGGCTCTGGAAACACCATATATTTT.

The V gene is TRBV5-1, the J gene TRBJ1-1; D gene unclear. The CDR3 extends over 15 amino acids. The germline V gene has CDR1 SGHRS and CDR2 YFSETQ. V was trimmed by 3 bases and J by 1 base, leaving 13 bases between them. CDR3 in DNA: TGCGCCAGCAGCTCTGAATCGGGCCGGAACACTGAAGCTTTCTTT. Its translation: CASSSESGRNTEAFF.